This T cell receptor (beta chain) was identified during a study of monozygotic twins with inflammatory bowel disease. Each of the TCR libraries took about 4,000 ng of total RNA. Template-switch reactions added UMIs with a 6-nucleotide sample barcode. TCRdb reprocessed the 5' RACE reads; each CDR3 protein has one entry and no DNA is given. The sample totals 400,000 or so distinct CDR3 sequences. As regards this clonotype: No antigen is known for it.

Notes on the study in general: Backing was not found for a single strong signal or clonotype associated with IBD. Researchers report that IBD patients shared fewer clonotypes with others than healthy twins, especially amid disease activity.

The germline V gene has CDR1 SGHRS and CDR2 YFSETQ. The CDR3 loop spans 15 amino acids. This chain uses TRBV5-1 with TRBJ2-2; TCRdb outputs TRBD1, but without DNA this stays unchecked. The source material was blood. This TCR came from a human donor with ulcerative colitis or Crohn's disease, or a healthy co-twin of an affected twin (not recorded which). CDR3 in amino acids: CASSLAGGQSGELFF.